The rows below give T cell receptor beta chains drawn from one sample of a study of control samples from healthy donors and cancer patients. The method was immunoSEQ multiplex PCR; TCRdb's version includes in-frame clones alone and lacks a portion of them. This sample has approximately 100,000 clones, with around 88% found just once. What was sequenced was blood. Receptors were obtained from a man between 25 and 39 years old in good health. CDR3s leave out the opening cysteine and the closing phenylalanine or tryptophan.

J gene,V gene,CDR3 protein
TRBJ1-1,TRBV7-3,ASSLTGYTEAF
TRBJ2-5,TRBV3-1/TRBV3-2,ASSRQARIRTETQY
TRBJ2-3,TRBV7-2,ASSLGGLYTDTQY
TRBJ2-7,TRBV30,AWNPTGFEQY
TRBJ2-7,TRBV25-1,ASSDPQGSGTYEQY
TRBJ2-1,TRBV4-2,ASSQDASGRPYNEQF
TRBJ2-5,TRBV19,ASGLPRETQY
TRBJ2-1,TRBV27,ASSFRASNEQF
TRBJ1-1,TRBV4-1,ASSQLRRDTEAF
TRBJ2-1,TRBV6-5,ASSLADAYNEQF
TRBJ1-6,TRBV3-1/TRBV3-2,ASSQDWGGSSYNSPLH
TRBJ2-6,TRBV19,ASSTPDLNGANVLT
TRBJ1-5,TRBV6-1,ASSDIGGSQPQH
TRBJ2-7,TRBV6-5,ASRRDILIYEQY
TRBJ1-6,TRBV29-1,SVLTGPNSPLH
TRBJ1-5,TRBV7-2,ASSARQGPGFPQPQH
TRBJ2-1,TRBV12-5,ASATSGSSYNEQF
TRBJ2-5,TRBV5-4,ASSRSQETQY
TRBJ2-7,TRBV2,ASLDAGELNSYEQY
TRBJ1-6,TRBV9,ASSPERGIWGNSPLH
TRBJ2-1,TRBV27,ASSSGTSGSNEQF
TRBJ2-7,TRBV11-3,ASSLSQGAYEQY
TRBJ1-5,TRBV11-2,ASSLLPGQGTNQPQH
TRBJ1-5,TRBV6-5,ATNRESNQPQH
TRBJ1-1,TRBV5-6,ASSLLDQQRGTEAF
TRBJ2-3,TRBV9,ASSVLTSGGKDTQY
TRBJ2-3,TRBV10-1,ASSALAGDQDTQY
TRBJ1-4,TRBV7-9,ASSLSAGGSEKLF
TRBJ2-7,TRBV5-1,ASSLGVEEQY
TRBJ2-3,TRBV7-9,ASSLKGSYRRTDTQY
TRBJ2-2,TRBV18,ASSATGELF
TRBJ2-1,TRBV6-5,ASSSSASYNEQF
TRBJ1-5,TRBV27,ASSLQGLGQPQH
TRBJ2-3,TRBV6-2/TRBV6-3,ASSPGTGGIIGDTQY
TRBJ2-3,TRBV9,ASSVAGHLYTDTQY
TRBJ2-7,TRBV6-1,ASSERDASEQY
TRBJ2-4,TRBV28,ASSLPAGEGNIQY
TRBJ2-1,TRBV19,ASRSLAGVPEQF
TRBJ2-7,TRBV6-1,ASSEGSWSSGNSYEQY
TRBJ2-7,TRBV7-3,ASSLKGTSGRVDEQY
TRBJ1-1,TRBV6-2/TRBV6-3,ASSRLTEAF
TRBJ2-7,TRBV4-3,ASSQDSQTYEQY
TRBJ2-7,TRBV5-4,ASNHGTSTLGEQY
TRBJ2-5,TRBV29-1,SVRDRAGETQY
TRBJ1-1,TRBV10-1,ASSVLDRGGGCGAF
TRBJ2-1,TRBV4-2,ASSQAVGHNEQF
TRBJ1-5,TRBV12-5,ASGSIFVDQPQH
TRBJ2-3,TRBV30,ARTSVSTDTQY
TRBJ2-3,TRBV5-5,ASRLQRGTSERTDTQY
TRBJ2-4,TRBV6-5,ASRDRGENIQY
TRBJ2-7,TRBV4-2,ASSHSRGTGEAYEQY
TRBJ1-2,TRBV10-3,AIRGVTNYGYT
TRBJ2-3,TRBV6-5,ASSFSSDTDTQY